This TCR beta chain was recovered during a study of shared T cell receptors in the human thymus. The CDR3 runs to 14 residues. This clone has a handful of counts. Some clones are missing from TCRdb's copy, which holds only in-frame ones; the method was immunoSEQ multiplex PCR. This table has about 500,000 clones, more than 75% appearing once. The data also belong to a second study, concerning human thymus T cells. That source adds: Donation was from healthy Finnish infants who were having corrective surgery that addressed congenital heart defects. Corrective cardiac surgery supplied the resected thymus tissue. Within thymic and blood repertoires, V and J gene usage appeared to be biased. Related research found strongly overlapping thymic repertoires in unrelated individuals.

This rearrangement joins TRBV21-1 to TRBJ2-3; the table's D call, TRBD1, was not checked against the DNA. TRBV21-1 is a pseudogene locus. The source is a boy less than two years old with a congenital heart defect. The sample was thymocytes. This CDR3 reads CASSEQGGPDTQYF. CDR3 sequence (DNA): TGTGCCAGCAGCGAGCAGGGTGGGCCAGATACGCAGTATTTT.